This TCR beta chain derives from a study of T-cell memory formation after mild COVID-19. TCRdb re-called the 5' RACE reads through MiXCR, storing one row per CDR3 protein. This table holds around 450,000 distinct CDR3 sequences, roughly 24% found once. This CDR3 contains 14 residues. CDR1 KGHSH and CDR2 LQKENI come from the germline V gene. The J segment lost 5 bases and the V segment lost 5 bases, leaving 5 bases of the junction unmatched. V gene TRBV18 combines with J gene TRBJ1-4, with 7 bases aligning to TRBD1. The TCR was taken from an adult woman who had mild COVID-19 (a few samples of this study predate the infection). Cell type and time point are not known. The specimen sequenced was PBMCs or a T cell subset sorted from them (not recorded which). This chain's CDR3 is CASSRDSPNEKLFF. In DNA, the CDR3 is TGTGCCAGCTCAAGGGACAGTCCGAATGAAAAACTGTTTTTT.